A single sample gave rise to the 14 T cell receptor beta chains below, sequenced in a study of blood T cell repertoires in COVID-19. Data came from immunoSEQ multiplex PCR; TCRdb stores just in-frame clones and leaves some out. This table holds 150,000 to 200,000 clones, around 87% found once. Source material: peripheral blood. All receptors come from a man younger than 35 with acute or convalescent COVID-19.

The chain couples TRBV5-5 to TRBJ1-1, with unresolved D. The CDR3 totals 16 residues. Trimming shortened V by 4 bases and J by 0 bases, and 16 bases separated the two germline ends. CDR1 is SGHKS, CDR2 YYEKEE, per germline (reference sequence). This CDR3 is CASSSGRNLMNTEAFF. The CDR3 nucleotides are TGTGCCAGCAGCAGTGGCAGGAACCTTATGAACACTGAAGCTTTCTTT.

J is TRBJ1-1 and V is TRBV2; no clear D gene. Germline V gene sequence: CDR1 SNHLY, CDR2 FYNNEI. The CDR3 spans 13 residues. Deletions cut 7 bases from V and 2 bases from J, with 11 bases between. The CDR3 loop reads CASNYKANTEAFF. DNA of the CDR3: TGTGCCAGCAACTACAAGGCTAACACTGAAGCTTTCTTT.

The chain links TRBV10-3 to TRBJ2-7; weak D call: TRBD1 (6 bases). CDR1 and CDR2 from the germline V gene are ENHRY and SYGVKD. V lost 2 bases and J 5 bases, leaving 7 bases between the germline ends. The CDR3 runs 12 residues. Written as DNA, the CDR3 is TGTGCCATCAGTGAGAGGGACAACGAGCAGTACGTC. Translated: CAISERDNEQYV.

The V call is TRBV2, the J call TRBJ1-6; no clear D gene. CDR1 SNHLY and CDR2 FYNNEI come from the germline V gene. The CDR3 is 13 residues long. Between the trimmed V and J ends, which lost 8 bases and 9 bases, there was a span of 14 bases. The CDR3 DNA follows: TGTGCCAGCGAGGAATCCCCGGGTTCACCCCTCCACTTT. It is translated as CASEESPGSPLHF.

This chain joins TRBV5-1 and TRBJ1-2, with TRBD1 identical over 9 bases. The germline gives CDR1 SGHRS, CDR2 YFSETQ. The trim removed 4 bases at V and 8 bases at J, leaving 15 bases unmatched. This CDR3 region has 16 residues. This CDR3 reads CASSKQAGQGFLGYTF. The CDR3 nucleotides read TGCGCCAGCAGCAAACAGGCGGGACAGGGATTCCTGGGCTACACCTTC.

This chain joins TRBV19 and TRBJ2-1; D is possibly TRBD2 (6 bases). V was clipped by 3 bases and J by 4 bases, with 16 bases between them. CDR3 length: 16 residues. Germline V lookup: CDR1 LNHDA, CDR2 SQIVND (reference sequence). DNA of the CDR3: TGTGCCAGTAGTATCTTTTATGGGACTTCGTACAATGAGCAGTTCTTC. The encoded protein is CASSIFYGTSYNEQFF.

The chain joins TRBV7-2 to TRBJ2-3, with 7 bases fitting TRBD2. Unmatched junction bases numbered 7, after V lost 2 bases and J lost 2 bases. Per the germline V gene, CDR1 is SGHTA and CDR2 is FQGNSA. This CDR3 is 16 amino acids long. The CDR3 bases are TGTGCCAGCAGCTTATATAGACTAGCTCCCACAGATACGCAGTATTTT. It yields the protein CASSLYRLAPTDTQYF.

The rearrangement joins TRBV5-6 to TRBJ1-4; TRBD1 matches 9 bases. The CDR3 is made up of 15 amino acids. Trimming took 4 bases from V and 7 from J; bases not matched to a gene: 8. From germline, CDR1 is SGHDT and CDR2 YYEEEE. The CDR3 DNA reads TGTGCCAGCAGCCCCCGGACAGGGGTTGGTGAAAAACTGTTTTTT. Protein product: CASSPRTGVGEKLFF.

This clone appeared once. The CDR3 nucleotides are TGTGCCAGTAGGAGGGCTTCTAGCACAGATACGCAGTATTTT. It encodes CASRRASSTDTQYF. The chain is built from TRBV19 and TRBJ2-3; D perhaps matches TRBD2 (5 bases). The CDR3 sequence is 14 residues long. Germline values: CDR1 LNHDA, CDR2 SQIVND (reference sequence). V shed 6 bases and J shed 0 bases, with 10 bases lying between them.

This clone was counted once. The chain carries TRBV6-6 and TRBJ1-5; TRBD1 matches at 9 bases. Per germline, CDR1 MNHNY and CDR2 SVGAGI (reference sequence). The CDR3 length is 15 residues. Trimming removed 6 bases from V and 6 bases from J; junction bases left unmatched: 9. CDR3 in amino acids: CASRLHRGQGQPQHF. In DNA form, the CDR3 reads TGTGCCAGCAGACTCCACAGGGGGCAGGGTCAGCCCCAGCATTTT.

The chain uses TRBV7-9 and TRBJ2-7; D is possibly TRBD2 (6 bases). The CDR3 runs to 14 residues. Germline CDR1 SEHNR, CDR2 FQNEAQ (reference sequence). V dropped 11 bases and J dropped 2 bases, with 19 bases sitting between them. The CDR3: CASQEGGGAYEQYV. For the CDR3, the DNA is TGTGCCTCCCAGGAAGGAGGCGGGGCCTACGAGCAGTACGTC.

The chain is built from TRBV9 and TRBJ2-7; D is undetermined. Germline V gene lookup returns CDR1 SGDLS and CDR2 YYNGEE. The CDR3 runs to 12 residues. Trimming shortened V by 0 bases and J by 6 bases, and 7 bases separated the two germline ends. CDR3 bases: TGTGCCAGCAGCGTAGGGCTCACCGAGCAGTACTTC. It codes for CASSVGLTEQYF.

The genes are TRBV7-9 and TRBJ2-1; 11 bases match TRBD1. The germline V gene encodes CDR1 SEHNR and CDR2 FQNEAQ (reference sequence). There are 15 residues in the CDR3. With 4 bases clipped from V and 9 bases from J, the junction kept 8 bases outside the gene matches. CDR3: CASSSPGQGVSEQFF. For the CDR3, the DNA is TGTGCCAGCAGCTCACCGGGACAGGGGGTTAGTGAGCAGTTCTTC.

This clone has just a few counts. The chain employs TRBV11-2 and TRBJ2-7, with TRBD2 as a possible D gene (6 bases). V shed 5 bases and J shed 7 bases, with 9 bases lying between them. This CDR3 has 11 amino acids. Germline CDR1 SGHAT, CDR2 FQNNGV. This chain's CDR3 is CASSPRGEQYF. CDR3 DNA sequence: TGTGCCAGCAGCCCCCGGGGGGAGCAGTACTTC.